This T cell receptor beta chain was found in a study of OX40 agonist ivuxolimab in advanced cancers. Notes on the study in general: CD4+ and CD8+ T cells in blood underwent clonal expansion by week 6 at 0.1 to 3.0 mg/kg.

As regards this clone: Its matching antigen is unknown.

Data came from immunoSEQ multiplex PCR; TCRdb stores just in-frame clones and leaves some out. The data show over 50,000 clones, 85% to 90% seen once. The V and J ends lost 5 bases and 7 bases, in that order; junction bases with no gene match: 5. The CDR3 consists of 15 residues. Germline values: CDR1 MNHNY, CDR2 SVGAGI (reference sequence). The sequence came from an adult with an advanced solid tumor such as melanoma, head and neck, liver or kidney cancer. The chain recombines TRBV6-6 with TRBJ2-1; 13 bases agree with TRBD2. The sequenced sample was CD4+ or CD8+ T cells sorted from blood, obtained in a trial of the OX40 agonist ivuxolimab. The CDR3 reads CASSRGLAGTNEQFF. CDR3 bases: TGTGCCAGCAGTAGGGGACTAGCGGGAACTAATGAGCAGTTCTTC.